The 3 T cell receptor beta chains listed next were all sequenced from one sample in a study of control samples from healthy donors and cancer patients. Measured with immunoSEQ multiplex PCR; TCRdb has only the in-frame clones, and not every one. The sample records around 94,000 clones, just over 90% being singletons. Specimen: blood. Receptors originate from a young woman in good health.

The V and J genes are TRBV12-5 and TRBJ2-2; D not certain. The germline V gene encodes CDR1 LGHNT and CDR2 FRNRAP. Between the trimmed V and J ends, which lost 5 bases and 0 bases, there was a span of 13 bases. This CDR3 has 16 residues. CDR3 loop: CASGPYQHTNTGELFF. The CDR3 DNA reads as TGTGCTAGTGGTCCATACCAACACACGAACACCGGGGAGCTGTTTTTT.

Comments on this clone: The junction departs from the called germline gene at one end, perhaps through a read error. The genes are TRBV5-1 and TRBJ2-1; TRBD2 agrees at 11 bases. CDR1 and CDR2 (germline): SGHRS, YFSETQ. The CDR3 extends over 15 amino acids. This CDR3 reads CASRLLAGVYNEQFF. The CDR3, as DNA: TGCGCCAGCCGCTTACTAGCGGGGGTCTACAATGAGCAGTTCTTC.

The rearrangement joins TRBV6-5 to TRBJ2-1; D is undetermined. The CDR3 has 12 amino acids. Trimming removed 2 bases at V and 6 bases at J, with 5 bases between. Germline V CDR1 and CDR2: MNHEY, SVGAGI. This CDR3 is CASSYSPNEQFF. The CDR3 coding sequence is TGTGCCAGCAGTTACAGTCCCAATGAGCAGTTCTTC.